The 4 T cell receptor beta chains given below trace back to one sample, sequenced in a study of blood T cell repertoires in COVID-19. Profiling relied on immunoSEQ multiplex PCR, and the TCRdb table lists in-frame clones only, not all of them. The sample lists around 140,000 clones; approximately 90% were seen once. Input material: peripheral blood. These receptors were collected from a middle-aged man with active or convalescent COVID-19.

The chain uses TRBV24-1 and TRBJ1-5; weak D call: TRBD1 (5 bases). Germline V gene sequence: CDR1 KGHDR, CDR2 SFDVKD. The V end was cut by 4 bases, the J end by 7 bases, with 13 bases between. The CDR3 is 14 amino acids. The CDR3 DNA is TGTGCCACCAGTGAATGGGGGGAAGTACAGCCCCAGCATTTT. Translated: CATSEWGEVQPQHF.

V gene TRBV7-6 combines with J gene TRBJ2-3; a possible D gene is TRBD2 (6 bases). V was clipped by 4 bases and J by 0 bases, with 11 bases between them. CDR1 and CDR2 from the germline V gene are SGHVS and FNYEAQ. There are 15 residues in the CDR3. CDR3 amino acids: CASSSLAVSTDTQYF. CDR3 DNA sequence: TGTGCCAGCAGCTCCTTAGCGGTTAGCACAGATACGCAGTATTTT.

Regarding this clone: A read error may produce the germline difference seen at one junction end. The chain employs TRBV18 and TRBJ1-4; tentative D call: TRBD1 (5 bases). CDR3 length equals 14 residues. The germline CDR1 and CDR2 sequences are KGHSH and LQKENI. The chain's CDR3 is CASSSQGINEKLFF. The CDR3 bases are TGTGCCAGCTCTTCCCAGGGCATTAATGAAAAGCTGTTTTTT.

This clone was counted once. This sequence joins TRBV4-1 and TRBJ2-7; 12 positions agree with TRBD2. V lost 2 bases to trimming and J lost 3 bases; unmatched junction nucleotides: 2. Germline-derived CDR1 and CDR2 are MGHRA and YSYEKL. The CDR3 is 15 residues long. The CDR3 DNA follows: TGCGCCAGCAGCCAACCGACTAGCGGGGGCTACGAGCAGTACTTC. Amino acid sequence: CASSQPTSGGYEQYF.